A selection of T cell receptor beta chains follows, all from one sample in a study of T cell responses to AZD1222 COVID-19 vaccine. Assay used: immunoSEQ multiplex PCR; TCRdb lists only in-frame clones, some missing. This sample yields tens of thousands of clones, of which 75% to 90% are seen a single time; 6.5% to 8.5% belongs to the top ten. The specimen comprised peripheral blood, sampled 28 days after the second AZD1222 dose. Receptors originate from an adult who received the AZD1222 COVID-19 vaccine. CDR3s include the opening cysteine and the closing phenylalanine or tryptophan. Each record gives: D gene, CDR3 length, clone size, J gene, V gene, CDR3 protein, CDR3 DNA. The D gene is left open where the match is weak. Clone size is not always given. Where it is, it says once, few, many or a class for expanded clones.

NA 14 NA TRBJ1-2 TRBV6-4 CASSPAEGRYGYTF TGTGCCAGCAGTCCGGCGGAGGGGCGATATGGCTACACCTTC
NA 14 NA TRBJ1-1 TRBV6-5 CASSYGTVNTEAFF TGTGCCAGCAGTTACGGGACGGTGAACACTGAAGCTTTCTTT
TRBD2 15 NA TRBJ2-1 TRBV4-2 CASSHRTSAQDEQFF TGTGCCAGCAGCCACCGGACTAGCGCCCAGGATGAGCAGTTCTTC
NA 13 once TRBJ2-7 TRBV3-1/TRBV3-2 CASSQMGGGEQYF TGTGCCAGCAGCCAGATGGGAGGGGGCGAGCAGTACTTC
NA 12 NA TRBJ1-1 TRBV12-3/TRBV12-4 CASSYVPVSAFF TGTGCCAGCAGTTACGTCCCCGTCAGCGCTTTCTTT
NA 15 NA TRBJ1-3 TRBV4-1 CASSPTLGSGNTIYF TGCGCCAGCAGCCCCACACTCGGCTCTGGAAACACCATATATTTT
NA 13 NA TRBJ2-3 TRBV7-2 CASSNYRADTQYF TGTGCCAGCAGCAACTATAGGGCAGATACGCAGTATTTT
TRBD1 14 NA TRBJ1-2 TRBV20-1 CSASYRGVGYGYTF TGCAGTGCTAGTTACAGGGGGGTTGGCTATGGCTACACCTTC
TRBD1 15 NA TRBJ1-5 TRBV6-5 CASSQDRGSYQPQHF TGTGCCAGCAGCCAAGACAGGGGAAGCTATCAGCCCCAGCATTTT
NA 16 NA TRBJ2-2 TRBV18 CASSPQTRRADGELFF TGTGCCAGCTCACCCCAGACTCGGAGGGCCGACGGGGAGCTGTTTTTT
NA 15 NA TRBJ2-1 TRBV19 CASSNRLSSYNEQFF TGTGCCAGTAGTAACAGGCTGAGCTCCTACAATGAGCAGTTCTTC
NA 14 NA TRBJ1-2 TRBV19 CASSMGNRAYGYTF TGTGCCAGTAGTATGGGGAACAGGGCCTATGGCTACACCTTC
NA 15 NA TRBJ1-5 TRBV7-2 CASSLGGFSNQPQHF TGTGCCAGCAGCTTAGGGGGATTTAGCAATCAGCCCCAGCATTTT
NA 13 NA TRBJ1-1 TRBV10-3 CAIKEQLNTEAFF TGTGCCATCAAGGAACAGCTGAACACTGAAGCTTTCTTT
NA 15 NA TRBJ2-5 TRBV14 CASSQLRNSRETQYF TGTGCCAGCAGCCAACTGCGGAACAGCCGAGAGACCCAGTACTTC
TRBD2 12 NA TRBJ2-3 TRBV19 CASSSSGDTQYF TGTGCCAGTAGTTCTAGCGGAGATACGCAGTATTTT
NA 14 NA TRBJ1-3 TRBV3-1/TRBV3-2 CASSQSNSGNTIYF TGTGCCAGCAGCCAATCCAACTCTGGAAACACCATATATTTT
NA 14 NA TRBJ2-7 TRBV7-2 CASSTDPTPSEQYF TGTGCCAGCAGCACCGACCCAACCCCCTCCGAGCAGTACTTC
NA 16 once TRBJ2-2 TRBV21-1 CASFQGPRTRAGELFF TGTGCCAGCTTCCAGGGTCCTCGGACTAGGGCCGGGGAGCTGTTTTTT
NA 12 NA TRBJ2-7 TRBV11-1 CASSLGEYEQYF TGTGCCAGCAGCTTAGGTGAATACGAGCAGTACTTC
NA 13 NA TRBJ2-2 TRBV3-1/TRBV3-2 CASSQGLVGELFF TGTGCCAGCAGCCAAGGTTTAGTAGGGGAGCTGTTTTTT
NA 11 NA TRBJ1-2 TRBV7-9 CASTSSYGYTF TGTGCCAGCACTTCCAGCTATGGCTACACCTTC
NA 13 NA TRBJ1-1 TRBV28 CASSQPSAGPAFF TGTGCCAGCAGTCAACCCTCGGCGGGGCCAGCTTTCTTT
NA 16 once TRBJ1-2 TRBV27 CASSSRLGGANYGYTF TGTGCCAGCAGTTCCAGGCTGGGAGGGGCGAACTATGGCTACACCTTC
NA 16 NA TRBJ2-1 TRBV5-1 CASSLSGDSSYNEQFF TGCGCCAGCAGCCTGAGCGGGGACAGCTCCTACAATGAGCAGTTCTTC
NA 12 NA TRBJ2-5 TRBV19 CATGRGRETQYF TGTGCCACAGGACGGGGGAGAGAGACCCAGTACTTC
NA 15 NA TRBJ2-3 TRBV5-6 CASSWGGGSTDTQYF TGTGCCAGCAGCTGGGGGGGCGGGAGCACAGATACGCAGTATTTT
TRBD2 14 NA TRBJ2-1 TRBV11-2 CASSLLAATNEQFF TGTGCCAGCAGCTTGCTAGCGGCGACCAATGAGCAATTCTTC
NA 16 NA TRBJ1-2 TRBV28 CASRDRGERRSYGYTF TGTGCCAGCAGAGACCGGGGGGAAAGGAGAAGCTATGGCTACACCTTC
NA 14 NA TRBJ1-3 TRBV5-5 CASNQLPSGNTIYF TGTGCCAGCAATCAGCTCCCCTCTGGAAACACCATATATTTT
NA 11 NA TRBJ1-2 TRBV20-1 CSAYILDGYTF TGCAGTGCTTACATATTGGACGGCTACACCTTC
NA 17 NA TRBJ2-3 TRBV7-9 CASSSAAGGQGGDTQYF TGTGCCAGCAGCTCGGCGGCGGGGGGACAGGGAGGAGATACGCAGTATTTT
NA 13 NA TRBJ2-2 TRBV11-3 CASSLVGTGELFF TGTGCCAGCAGCTTAGTAGGCACCGGGGAGCTGTTTTTT
NA 12 NA TRBJ2-6 TRBV12-3/TRBV12-4 CASNSGANVLTF TGTGCCAGCAACTCTGGGGCCAACGTCCTGACTTTC
NA 14 NA TRBJ2-5 TRBV6-5 CASSPSLQGETQYF TGTGCCAGCAGCCCCTCGCTTCAGGGGGAGACCCAGTACTTC
NA 16 NA TRBJ2-7 TRBV4-1 CASSLGSQGISYEQYF TGCGCCAGCAGCTTAGGCAGCCAGGGTATATCCTACGAGCAGTACTTC
TRBD1 15 NA TRBJ2-1 TRBV9 CASSVGGRGFNEQFF TGTGCCAGCAGCGTAGGAGGCAGGGGGTTCAATGAGCAGTTCTTC
NA 13 NA TRBJ2-5 TRBV19 CASRGGYIETQYF TGTGCCAGTAGGGGAGGATACATAGAGACCCAGTACTTC
TRBD1 15 NA TRBJ1-6 TRBV27 CASSWGQGNNSPLHF TGTGCCAGCAGCTGGGGACAGGGGAATAATTCACCCCTCCACTTT
NA 15 NA TRBJ1-1 TRBV28 CASSNHRPLNTEAFF TGTGCCAGCAGTAACCACAGGCCCTTGAACACTGAAGCTTTCTTT
TRBD1 14 NA TRBJ2-7 TRBV20-1 CSASRDRAPYEQYF TGCAGTGCTAGTAGGGACAGGGCCCCTTACGAGCAGTACTTC
NA 14 NA TRBJ2-7 TRBV29-1 CSVRRTENSYEQYF TGCAGCGTTCGTAGGACCGAGAACTCCTACGAGCAGTACTTC
TRBD1 14 NA TRBJ1-5 TRBV5-1 CASSLTGGQEPQHF TGCGCCAGCAGCTTGACAGGGGGCCAAGAGCCCCAGCATTTT
TRBD1 15 NA TRBJ2-1 TRBV7-9 CASSLRDREAGGQFF TGTGCCAGCAGCTTAAGGGACAGGGAGGCCGGTGGGCAGTTCTTC
NA 14 NA TRBJ1-1 TRBV6-1 CASSEGVWNTEAFF TGTGCCAGCAGTGAAGGTGTTTGGAACACTGAAGCTTTCTTT
TRBD2 15 NA TRBJ2-1 TRBV6-1 CASSEAGRGGNEQFF TGTGCCAGCAGTGAAGCAGGGCGGGGGGGCAATGAGCAGTTCTTC
TRBD1 16 NA TRBJ1-4 TRBV5-1 CASSLLPDRGNEKLFF TGCGCCAGCAGCTTGCTCCCAGACAGGGGTAATGAAAAACTGTTTTTT